Listed below are T cell receptor beta chains from one sample, sequenced in a study of human T cells and chemical hapten exposure. TCRdb analysed the RACE reads with MiXCR anew, one entry per CDR3 protein. The table records 300,000 to 450,000 distinct CDR3 sequences, 4.5% to 5.5% of them present only once. The sample was whole blood, taken in connection with sensitization to the hapten diphenylcyclopropenone (DPC). These receptors were collected from a woman between 45 and 60 years old with alopecia areata. Some clones in this sample may be carry-over from other donors' samples. The CDR3 runs from the conserved cysteine through the conserved F or W. The D gene is left open where the match is weak. Expanded clones get a size class; other rows say once, few or many, or leave the size out.

TRBJ2-3	TRBV23-1	TRBD2	.	TGCGCCAGCCATCCCCCACAAGCGGGGGGGTGCACAGATACGCAGTATTTT	CASHPPQAGGCTDTQYF
TRBJ2-5	TRBV9	.	few	TGTGCCAGCAGCGTAGAACCAGCGGGCCAAGAGACCCAGTACTTC	CASSVEPAGQETQYF
TRBJ1-6	TRBV7-2	TRBD1	.	TGTGCCAGCAGCCTCAGGACAGGGTCGTCACCCCTCCACTTT	CASSLRTGSSPLHF
TRBJ1-4	TRBV6-1	.	.	TGTGCCAGCAGTGAAGGAATCAGGGACGAGGAAAAACTGTTTTTT	CASSEGIRDEEKLFF
TRBJ2-1	TRBV5-4	TRBD2	few	TGTGCCAGCAGCCCTCCGACTAGCGGGGGGGCAGGAGAGCAGTTCTTC	CASSPPTSGGAGEQFF
TRBJ1-5	TRBV6-5	.	many	TGTGCCAGCAGTACCACCCCTAGCAATCAGCCCCAGCATTTT	CASSTTPSNQPQHF
TRBJ2-3	TRBV18	TRBD2	many	TGTGCCAGCTCACCGGGACTAGCGGGAGCCACCCCAGATACGCAGTATTTT	CASSPGLAGATPDTQYF
TRBJ1-3	TRBV6-6	.	many	TGTGCCAGCAGTTCCGGACCCCTGGGAAACACCATATATTTT	CASSSGPLGNTIYF
TRBJ1-3	TRBV7-2	.	many	TGTGCCAGCAGCTTAGTGGAGGGCACCTCTGGAAACACCATATATTTT	CASSLVEGTSGNTIYF
TRBJ2-7	TRBV15	.	.	TGTGCCACCAGCAGAGGGATAAGGCCCGAAAGCAAGTACTTC	CATSRGIRPESKYF
TRBJ1-2	TRBV12-3/TRBV12-4	.	.	TGTGCCAGCAGTTTACAGGGCTTCTATGGCTACACCTTC	CASSLQGFYGYTF
TRBJ1-2	TRBV4-1	TRBD1	.	TGCGCCAGCAGCCCAATGGGACAGGGAGGCATCTATGGCTACACCTTC	CASSPMGQGGIYGYTF
TRBJ2-2	TRBV27	.	many	TGTGCCAGCAGTTTAAGCCCCAGCGGCACCGGGGAGCTGTTTTTT	CASSLSPSGTGELFF
TRBJ2-1	TRBV20-1	.	.	TGCAGTGCTAGGTGGCAGTACAATGAGCAGTTCTTC	CSARWQYNEQFF
TRBJ2-1	TRBV6-6	.	many	TGTGCCAGCGGGACTGGCGACTACAATGAGCAGTTCTTC	CASGTGDYNEQFF
TRBJ1-2	TRBV7-2	.	.	TGTGCCAGCAGCCCCTTCGGGAGAGATAACTATGGCTACACCTTC	CASSPFGRDNYGYTF
TRBJ2-6	TRBV7-2	.	few	TGTGCCAGCAGCTTCATACGGCCAGGGGAGTCTGGGGCCAACGTCCTGACTTTC	CASSFIRPGESGANVLTF
TRBJ1-6	TRBV2	TRBD1	.	TGTGCCAGCACTACGGTGACAGGGGGGGGGACACCCCTCCACTTT	CASTTVTGGGTPLHF
TRBJ2-1	TRBV12-3/TRBV12-4	.	few	TGTGCCAGCAGTTCAAGAGGTCCAGGGAACAATGAGCAGTTCTTC	CASSSRGPGNNEQFF
TRBJ2-3	TRBV3-1	.	.	TGTGCCAGCAGCCAGGGCTACTGGGAAACCACAGATACGCAGTATTTT	CASSQGYWETTDTQYF
TRBJ2-3	TRBV11-3	.	few	TGTGCCAGCAGCTTTTCGTTGACTTCTAGCACAGATACGCAGTATTTT	CASSFSLTSSTDTQYF
TRBJ1-1	TRBV29-1	.	.	TGCAGCGTTGTGGGAGGAACTGAAGCTTTCTTT	CSVVGGTEAFF
TRBJ2-1	TRBV6-2/TRBV6-3	.	few	TGTGCCAGCAGTCCAGGGGGGGCCGGTGAGCAGTTCTTC	CASSPGGAGEQFF
TRBJ1-1	TRBV6-5	.	.	TGTGCCAGCAGCGTGGGACGGAAGAACACTGAAGCTTTCTTT	CASSVGRKNTEAFF
TRBJ1-1	TRBV20-1	TRBD1	many	TGCAGTGCCCCTGCCGGGACAGGGGGCCGAGACACTGAAGCTTTCTTT	CSAPAGTGGRDTEAFF
TRBJ2-7	TRBV12-3/TRBV12-4	TRBD1	many	TGTGCCAGCAGTTCGCGGACAGGGGGAGGCGAGCAGTACTTC	CASSSRTGGGEQYF
TRBJ1-4	TRBV6-5	.	.	TGTGCCAGCAGTTACTCGACGGGGCAGGGCAGAAATGAAAAACTGTTTTTT	CASSYSTGQGRNEKLFF
TRBJ1-5	TRBV12-3/TRBV12-4	.	.	TGTGCCAGCAGTCCTTATGGGAGTCAAATTCATCAGCCCCAGCATTTT	CASSPYGSQIHQPQHF
TRBJ2-3	TRBV20-1	TRBD2	many	TGCAGTGCGGACAAAAGCGGGGGCCGGCCAGATACGCAGTATTTT	CSADKSGGRPDTQYF
TRBJ1-5	TRBV7-9	.	many	TGTGCCAGCAGCACATCACCGCTGGACAGCGGTTATAGCAATCAGCCCCAGCATTTT	CASSTSPLDSGYSNQPQHF
TRBJ2-2	TRBV6-5	.	many	TGTGCCAGCAGTTGGCAGGGAGGCACCGGGGAGCTGTTTTTT	CASSWQGGTGELFF
TRBJ2-7	TRBV6-2/TRBV6-3	.	many	TGTGCCAGCAGACGGACCAGCTACGAGCAGTACTTC	CASRRTSYEQYF
TRBJ1-1	TRBV15	.	many	TGTGCCACCAGCTCCGGGGGGGGACGGACTGAAGCTTTCTTT	CATSSGGGRTEAFF
TRBJ1-1	TRBV11-2	.	many	TGTGCCAGCAGCTTAGTCACTGAAGCTTTCTTT	CASSLVTEAFF
TRBJ2-1	TRBV20-1	.	few	TGCAGTGCTAGAGTAGGTGGAAGCTCCTACAATGAGCAGTTCTTC	CSARVGGSSYNEQFF
TRBJ2-7	TRBV3-1	.	many	TGTGCCAGCAGCCGGGGGGTAGGAGACGAGCAGTACTTC	CASSRGVGDEQYF
TRBJ2-2	TRBV29-1	TRBD1	many	TGCAGCGTGGGACAGGGGTACACCGGGGAGCTGTTTTTT	CSVGQGYTGELFF
TRBJ1-5	TRBV19	.	few	TGTGCCAGTAGTATCGGTCCACCTCAGCCCCAGCATTTT	CASSIGPPQPQHF
TRBJ2-1	TRBV12-3/TRBV12-4	TRBD2	.	TGTGCCAGCAGTTTACCGGCGGGAGGCTCCTACAATGAGCAGTTCTTC	CASSLPAGGSYNEQFF
TRBJ1-1	TRBV7-6	TRBD1	few	TGTGCCAGCAGCTCCGGACAGGGGAGAGTTGAAGCTTTCTTT	CASSSGQGRVEAFF
TRBJ1-2	TRBV29-1	TRBD1	many	TGCAGCGCCCCTGGACAGGGGGCGGGTGGCTACACCTTC	CSAPGQGAGGYTF
TRBJ2-3	TRBV5-8	TRBD2	few	TGTGCCAGCAGCTGGGGGGGTCTGATTGGAGCAGATACGCAGTATTTT	CASSWGGLIGADTQYF